This section outlines one T cell receptor (beta chain) sequence together with its context. Its matching antigen is unknown. The sample belongs to a study of CD8 T cells in Susac syndrome. Notes on the study in general: The study's TCR sequencing and HLA analysis drew on a certain number of individuals. That number was acknowledged as relatively small.

Negative magnetic isolation gave CD8+ and CD4+ cells; FACS enriched CD8+ TEMRA. When the RNA was reverse transcribed, random hexamers were used with an input of about 0.5 to 1 ug. Amplification of TCR beta CDR3 used immunoSEQ multiplex PCR across 54 Vbeta and 13 Jbeta. TCRdb independently ran MiXCR on the immunoSEQ multiplex PCR reads; one entry per CDR3 protein. The sample holds about 76,000 distinct CDR3 sequences, roughly 90% seen once. Germline CDR1 SGDLS, CDR2 YYNGEE. There are 16 residues in the CDR3. V lost 0 bases and J lost 1, with 10 bases in between. Sequencing was carried out using CD8+ T cells from PBMCs. The receptor comes from a human donor with multiple sclerosis. This sequence joins TRBV9 and TRBJ2-2; D is possibly TRBD2 (6 bases). The CDR3 protein is CASSVAAGMNTGELFF. The CDR3, as DNA: TGTGCCAGCAGCGTAGCGGCGGGAATGAACACCGGGGAGCTGTTTTTT.